This T cell receptor beta chain was captured in a study of cytomegalovirus exposure and HLA in healthy donors. Study at large: The 120 or so validation repertoires were produced on the same platform as the approximately 620 repertoires of the first cohort. This was reported in a later analysis.

Findings of the study overall: Using the classifier, cytomegalovirus status was reportedly diagnosed with high specificity and sensitivity. The authors enumerated around 150 TCR beta chains as linked to cytomegalovirus. Generally TCR sequences proved uncommon, though certain public TCRs appeared in numerous donors.

A remark on this clone: Its cognate antigen is unknown. The sample has other DNA sequences that encode this CDR3 too.

Profiling relied on immunoSEQ multiplex PCR, and the TCRdb table lists in-frame clones only, not all of them. The repertoire holds 150,000 to 250,000 clones, 84% seen once, with 10% to 15% in the top ten. This receptor was obtained from a woman in her thirties in good health and CMV-seropositive. Material: PBMCs.

CDR3 protein: CSVTQGNTEAFF. CDR3 sequence (DNA): TGCAGCGTTACACAGGGGAACACTGAAGCTTTCTTT. This chain uses TRBV29-1 with TRBJ1-1; tentatively, D is TRBD1 (6 bases). Looked up from germline, CDR1 is SQVTM and CDR2 is ANQGSEA. This CDR3 spans 12 amino acids. V dropped 5 bases and J dropped 1 base, with 8 bases sitting between them.